A selection of T cell receptor beta chains follows, all from one sample in a study of blood T cell repertoires in COVID-19. The assay was immunoSEQ multiplex PCR, and TCRdb's table has in-frame clones only and misses some. Of 69,000 or so clones in the sample, 84% were seen once. Material for sequencing was peripheral blood. The receptors originated from a man aged 50 to 59 with COVID-19, enrolled during active disease. Both conserved end residues are part of each CDR3. D genes are given only for firm matches. Expanded clones are given a class, and other clones once, few, many or no size at all.

D | size | J | V | DNA | CDR3
NA | NA | TRBJ1-5 | TRBV12-3/TRBV12-4 | TGTGCCTCTGCCGAGGCCGAAAATCAGCCCCAGCATTTT | CASAEAENQPQHF
NA | NA | TRBJ2-1 | TRBV2 | TGTGCCAGCAGAGGGGGGGGCTTCTACAATGAGCAGTTCTTC | CASRGGGFYNEQFF
TRBD1 | NA | TRBJ2-3 | TRBV11-3 | TGTGCCAGCAGCCTCCTGACAGGGGCCGTCACAGATACGCAGTATTTT | CASSLLTGAVTDTQYF
NA | once | TRBJ2-2 | TRBV3-1/TRBV3-2 | TGTGCCAGCAGCCAGCAGGGTGGCGGGGAGCTGTTTTTT | CASSQQGGGELFF
NA | NA | TRBJ1-6 | TRBV5-6 | TGTGCCAGCAGCTTAGGGGGACGGCCCCTCCACTTT | CASSLGGRPLHF
NA | NA | TRBJ1-4 | TRBV6-1 | TGTGCCAGCAGTGAACTTCCGGGGGTGGAAAAACTGTTTTTT | CASSELPGVEKLFF
NA | NA | TRBJ2-4 | TRBV30 | TGTGCCTGGAGTCGGGTAGCCAAAAACATTCAGTACTTC | CAWSRVAKNIQYF
NA | NA | TRBJ2-7 | TRBV4-1 | TGCGCCAGCAGCCAAGGACCACCGGGAGAACAGTACTTC | CASSQGPPGEQYF
TRBD2 | NA | TRBJ2-3 | TRBV11-2 | TGTGCCAGCAGCTTACTTAGCGGGGGACTCACAGATACGCAGTATTTT | CASSLLSGGLTDTQYF
NA | NA | TRBJ1-1 | TRBV29-1 | TGCAGCGTTGAAGGGGTGCAGCCGGGCACTGAAGCTTTCTTT | CSVEGVQPGTEAFF
NA | NA | TRBJ1-2 | TRBV11-1 | TGTGCCAGCAGCTTAGTCCAGGGCGACCGCTATGGCTACACCTTC | CASSLVQGDRYGYTF
TRBD1 | NA | TRBJ2-2 | TRBV7-6 | TGTGCCAGCAGCGTAGAGGTTATACAGGGGGCCCGTACCGGGGAGCTGTTTTTT | CASSVEVIQGARTGELFF
NA | NA | TRBJ1-2 | TRBV5-5 | TGTGCCAGCAGCCTAACAGAATATGGCTACACCTTC | CASSLTEYGYTF
NA | NA | TRBJ1-2 | TRBV7-9 | TGTGCCAGCAGCTCCTTATATGGCTACACCTTC | CASSSLYGYTF
NA | NA | TRBJ1-1 | TRBV19 | TGTGCCAGTAGTTTCAGGACGGGGAGCGGAGCTTTCTTT | CASSFRTGSGAFF
NA | NA | TRBJ2-3 | TRBV4-3 | TGCGCCAGCAGCCAACTTAGGGCGGGCGGCAACACAGATACGCAGTATTTT | CASSQLRAGGNTDTQYF
TRBD1 | NA | TRBJ2-7 | TRBV19 | TGTGCCAGTAGTACGGGACAGGGGGCGCAGTACTTC | CASSTGQGAQYF
NA | once | TRBJ2-2 | TRBV6-5 | TGTGCCAGCACCTATACTACAGGGTCCGGGGAGCTGTTTTTT | CASTYTTGSGELFF
NA | NA | TRBJ2-3 | TRBV4-1 | TGCGCCAGCAGCCAAGTCCACTCTAGCACAGATACGCAGTATTTT | CASSQVHSSTDTQYF
TRBD1 | NA | TRBJ1-3 | TRBV29-1 | TGCAGCGTTGGGGACAGGGCGGTAAACACCATATATTTT | CSVGDRAVNTIYF
TRBD1 | few | TRBJ2-5 | TRBV5-1 | TGCGCCAGCAGCGTGGGACAGGGTGGGGAGACCCAGTACTTC | CASSVGQGGETQYF
NA | few | TRBJ1-1 | TRBV5-1 | TGCGCCAGCAGGGGGACATTAAATGAAGCTTTCTTT | CASRGTLNEAFF
TRBD1 | once | TRBJ2-2 | TRBV6-5 | TGTGCCAGCAGCTTTCCCGGGACAGGGATCGGGGAGCTGTTTTTT | CASSFPGTGIGELFF
NA | NA | TRBJ1-1 | TRBV15 | TGTGCCACCAGCAGAGATCGGGGGGTCACTGAAGCTTTCTTT | CATSRDRGVTEAFF
NA | few | TRBJ1-3 | TRBV6-5 | TGTGCCAGCAGTTACTCGAAATGGGCTTCTGGAAACACCATATATTTT | CASSYSKWASGNTIYF
NA | NA | TRBJ1-3 | TRBV11-1 | TGTGCCAGCAGTTCTACAGGGACTGGAAACACCATATATTTT | CASSSTGTGNTIYF
NA | NA | TRBJ1-6 | TRBV6-6 | TGTGCCAGCAGTCTCCTCGAGCCGGGGTTGTTCGGGAATTCACCCCTCCACTTT | CASSLLEPGLFGNSPLHF
NA | once | TRBJ2-7 | TRBV6-5 | TGTGCCAGCAGTAAACCGGGACATAATACCTACGAGCAGTACTTC | CASSKPGHNTYEQYF
NA | once | TRBJ1-1 | TRBV6-2/TRBV6-3 | TGTGCCAGCAGTTACTCCATCTTTGGGGGAGGCGGGAACACTGAAGCTTTCTTT | CASSYSIFGGGGNTEAFF
NA | NA | TRBJ1-3 | TRBV7-6 | TGTGCCAGCAGCTTGACAGTCTCTGGAAACACCATATATTTT | CASSLTVSGNTIYF
NA | NA | TRBJ2-3 | TRBV7-9 | TGTGCCAGCAGCCGGATTAAGGGGGATACGCAGTATTTT | CASSRIKGDTQYF
NA | few | TRBJ2-3 | TRBV6-4 | TGTGCCAGCAGTACTACGGACACCGCCACAGATACGCAGTATTTT | CASSTTDTATDTQYF
TRBD1 | NA | TRBJ2-2 | TRBV24-1 | TGTGCCACCAGTGATCCCGGGACAGGGGGCACCGGGGAGCTGTTTTTT | CATSDPGTGGTGELFF
TRBD1 | NA | TRBJ2-1 | TRBV4-1 | TGCGCCAGCAGCTGGGGACAGGGACGGTACAATGAGCAGTTCTTC | CASSWGQGRYNEQFF
TRBD2 | NA | TRBJ2-3 | TRBV6-1 | TGTGCCAGCAGTGACGGGACTAGCGGGGCAGATACGCAGTATTTT | CASSDGTSGADTQYF
NA | NA | TRBJ2-1 | TRBV14 | TGTGCCAGCAGCCAAGGTTTCCACAGGGACAACAATGAGCAGTTCTTC | CASSQGFHRDNNEQFF
NA | NA | TRBJ1-4 | TRBV6-5 | TGTGCCAGCACTAGCGGTCAGGAACCGGAAAAACTGTTTTTT | CASTSGQEPEKLFF
TRBD2 | NA | TRBJ2-7 | TRBV5-4 | TGTGCCAGCAGCCTAGGGCGGGGGTTGTCCTACGAGCAGTACTTC | CASSLGRGLSYEQYF
TRBD2 | NA | TRBJ2-1 | TRBV6-5 | TGTGCCAGCAGTAATCAGCGGGGGGCCCGCAATGAGCAGTTCTTC | CASSNQRGARNEQFF
NA | NA | TRBJ2-7 | TRBV5-1 | TGCGCCAGCAGCTTGGGTCAGGGGTTCGGACAAAACTACGAGCAGTACTTC | CASSLGQGFGQNYEQYF
TRBD1 | NA | TRBJ2-7 | TRBV4-1 | TGCGCCAGCAGCCGAACAGACAGGGGAAGGGGATACGAGCAGTACTTC | CASSRTDRGRGYEQYF
NA | NA | TRBJ2-7 | TRBV19 | TGTGCCAGTAGTCTCTGGGGCAACGACTACGAGCAGTACTTC | CASSLWGNDYEQYF
TRBD2 | NA | TRBJ2-5 | TRBV3-1/TRBV3-2 | TGTGCCAGCAGCCATAGCGGGGGGGCAGAGACCCAGTACTTC | CASSHSGGAETQYF
TRBD1 | NA | TRBJ2-1 | TRBV18 | TGTGCCAGCTCTCGTACAGGGGGCAATGAGCAGTTCTTC | CASSRTGGNEQFF
NA | NA | TRBJ2-3 | TRBV6-5 | TGTGCCAGCACCCCGGGGGTAGATACGCAGTATTTT | CASTPGVDTQYF
NA | NA | TRBJ1-3 | TRBV6-1 | TGTGCCAGCAGTGATTCGCGGGTTAGCTCTGGAAACACCATATATTTT | CASSDSRVSSGNTIYF
NA | NA | TRBJ2-1 | TRBV5-1 | TGCGCCAGCAGCTTGGGACAGGCAATAGGTGAGCAGTTCTTC | CASSLGQAIGEQFF
NA | NA | TRBJ1-4 | TRBV5-1 | TGCGCCAGCAGCTTGGCCCCGGGGTCCGGGAATGAAAAACTGTTTTTT | CASSLAPGSGNEKLFF
NA | once | TRBJ2-5 | TRBV4-1 | TGCGCCAGCAGCCAAGACGCTAGCAGAAGGGAGACCCAGTACTTC | CASSQDASRRETQYF
NA | NA | TRBJ1-1 | TRBV6-2/TRBV6-3 | TGTGCCAGCAGTTACGGGCCTGAAGCTTTCTTT | CASSYGPEAFF
NA | once | TRBJ2-3 | TRBV19 | TGTGCCAGTATGAGGTGGGGGGGCTCTCCAATCACAGATACGCAGTATTTT | CASMRWGGSPITDTQYF
TRBD1 | NA | TRBJ2-1 | TRBV27 | TGTGCCAGCAGTTTATATGGGACAGGATCCATACTATACAATGAGCAGTTCTTC | CASSLYGTGSILYNEQFF
TRBD2 | NA | TRBJ2-3 | TRBV15 | TGTGCCACCAGCAGAGCTAGCGGGGGGCGGGGAGATACGCAGTATTTT | CATSRASGGRGDTQYF
NA | NA | TRBJ1-2 | TRBV4-1 | TGCGCCAGCAGACGGACTGTCCAGGCAGGGGCCAACTATGGCTACACCTTC | CASRRTVQAGANYGYTF
TRBD1 | NA | TRBJ1-2 | TRBV7-9 | TGTGCCAGCAGCCCACAGGGGTATGGCTACACCTTC | CASSPQGYGYTF